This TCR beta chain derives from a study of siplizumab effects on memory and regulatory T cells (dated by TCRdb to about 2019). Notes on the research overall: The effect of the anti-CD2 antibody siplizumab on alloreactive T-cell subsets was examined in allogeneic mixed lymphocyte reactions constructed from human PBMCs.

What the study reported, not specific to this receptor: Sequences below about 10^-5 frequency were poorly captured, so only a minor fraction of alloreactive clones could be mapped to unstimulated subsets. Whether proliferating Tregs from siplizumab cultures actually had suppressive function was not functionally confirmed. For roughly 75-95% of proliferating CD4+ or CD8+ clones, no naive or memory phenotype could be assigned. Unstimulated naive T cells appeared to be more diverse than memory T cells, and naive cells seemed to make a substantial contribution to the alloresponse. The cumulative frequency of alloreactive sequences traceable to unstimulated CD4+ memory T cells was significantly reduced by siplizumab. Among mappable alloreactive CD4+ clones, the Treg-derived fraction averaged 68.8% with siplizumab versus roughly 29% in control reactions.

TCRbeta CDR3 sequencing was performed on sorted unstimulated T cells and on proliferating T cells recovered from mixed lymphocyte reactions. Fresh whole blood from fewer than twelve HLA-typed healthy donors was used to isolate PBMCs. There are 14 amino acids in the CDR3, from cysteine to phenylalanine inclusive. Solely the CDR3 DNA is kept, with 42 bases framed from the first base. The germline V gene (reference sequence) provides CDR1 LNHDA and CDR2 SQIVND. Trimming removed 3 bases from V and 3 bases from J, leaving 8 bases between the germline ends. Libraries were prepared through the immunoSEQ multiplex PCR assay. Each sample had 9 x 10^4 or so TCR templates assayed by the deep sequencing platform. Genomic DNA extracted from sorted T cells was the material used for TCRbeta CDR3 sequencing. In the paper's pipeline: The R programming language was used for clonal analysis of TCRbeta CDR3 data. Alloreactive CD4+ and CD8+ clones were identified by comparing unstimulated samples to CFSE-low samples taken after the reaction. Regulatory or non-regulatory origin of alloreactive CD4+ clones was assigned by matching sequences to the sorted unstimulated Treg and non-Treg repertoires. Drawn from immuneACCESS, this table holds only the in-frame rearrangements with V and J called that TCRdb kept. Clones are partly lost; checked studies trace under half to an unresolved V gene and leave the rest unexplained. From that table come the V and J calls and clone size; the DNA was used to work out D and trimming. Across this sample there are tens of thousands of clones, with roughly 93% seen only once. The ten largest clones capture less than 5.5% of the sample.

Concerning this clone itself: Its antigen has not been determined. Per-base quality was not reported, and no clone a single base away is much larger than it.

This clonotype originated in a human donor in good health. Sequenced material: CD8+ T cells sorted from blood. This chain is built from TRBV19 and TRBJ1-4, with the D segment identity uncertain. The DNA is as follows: TGTGCCAGTAGTATCGTCGGTGCTAATGAAAAACTGTTTTTT. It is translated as CASSIVGANEKLFF.